This passage covers 21 T cell receptor beta chains from one sample sequenced in a study of Ad26.COV2.S vaccination and SARS-CoV-2 variants. Produced via immunoSEQ multiplex PCR; TCRdb's table is partial and in-frame only. The sample contains approximately 340,000 clones, approximately 90% of which appear only once. The sample was peripheral blood, taken after recovery from COVID-19. The origin of the receptors is a human donor who had recovered from COVID-19.

V usage is TRBV20-1 and J usage is TRBJ1-1; D gene ambiguous. Trimming removed 3 bases at V and 0 bases at J, with 11 bases between. CDR3 size: 14 residues. Germline V gives CDR1 DFQATT, CDR2 SNEGSKA (reference sequence). The CDR3 DNA reads as TGCAGTGCTAGTATCCACAGCCTGAACACTGAAGCTTTCTTT. As protein: CSASIHSLNTEAFF.

The chain has TRBV19 and TRBJ1-3; 8 bases align to TRBD1. CDR1 is LNHDA, CDR2 SQIVND, per germline (reference sequence). The junction had 7 bases not matched to a gene; V was cut back by 5 bases and J by 4 bases. The CDR3 totals 15 residues. The CDR3 sequence: CASSPTGVAGNTIYF. The CDR3 DNA sequence: TGTGCCAGTAGTCCGACAGGGGTTGCGGGAAACACCATATATTTT.

This chain connects TRBV9 to TRBJ1-2; D is unclear. The CDR3 sequence is 15 residues long. Looked up from germline, CDR1 is SGDLS and CDR2 is YYNGEE. Trimming shortened V by 1 base and J by 4 bases, and 14 bases separated the two germline ends. The CDR3 is CASSVSATPSYGYTF. The CDR3 DNA is TGTGCCAGCAGCGTATCCGCGACACCGAGCTATGGCTACACCTTC.

The chain uses TRBV10-2 and TRBJ1-5; no definite D call. V shed 0 bases and J shed 6 bases, with 9 bases lying between them. CDR1 WSHSY and CDR2 SAAADI come from the germline V gene. CDR3 length: 14 amino acids. Here the CDR3 reads CASSESMEAQPQHF. As DNA, the CDR3 is TGCGCCAGCAGTGAGTCCATGGAGGCTCAGCCCCAGCATTTT.

The chain has TRBV25-1 and TRBJ1-5; TRBD1 matches at 7 bases. The V gene end was trimmed by 5 bases and the J gene end by 5 bases; junction bases not matched to a gene: 9. The CDR3 contains 15 residues. CDR1 and CDR2 (germline): MGHDK, SYGVNS. Written as DNA, the CDR3 is TGTGCCAGCAGTAGGGACAGTGGGGACGATCAGCCCCAGCATTTT. As protein: CASSRDSGDDQPQHF. The complete variable domain, with remaining parts taken from reference TRBV25-1 and TRBJ1-5, reads EADIYQTPRYLVIGTGKKITLECSQTMGHDKMYWYQQDPGMELHLIHYSYGVNSTEKGDLSSESTVSRIRTEHFPLTLESARPSHTSQYLCASSRDSGDDQPQHFGDGTRLSIL.

The chain combines TRBV7-3 with TRBJ1-1, with a possible D match to TRBD1 (5 bases). CDR1 is SGHTA, CDR2 FQGTGA, per germline. The V end was cut by 5 bases, the J end by 0 bases, with 16 bases between. The CDR3 is 16 amino acids. CDR3 DNA: TGTGCCAGCAGCCCCTCGGGGGGGAAGCTGAACACTGAAGCTTTCTTT. Protein sequence: CASSPSGGKLNTEAFF. The full variable domain, rest sourced from reference TRBV7-3 and TRBJ1-1, is GAGVSQTPSNKVTEKGKYVELRCDPISGHTALYWYRQSLGQGPEFLIYFQGTGAADDSGLPNDRFFAVRPEGSVSTLKIQRTERGDSAVYLCASSPSGGKLNTEAFFGQGTRLTVV.

The chain joins TRBV3-1 (or the pseudogene TRBV3-2) to TRBJ2-7; 11 positions agree with TRBD1. V was clipped by 4 bases and J by 4 bases; unmatched bases: 6. The CDR3 is 15 residues long. Per the germline V gene, CDR1 is LGHDT and CDR2 is YNNKEL (reference sequence). The CDR3 loop is CASSPGTGGLYEQYF. CDR3 sequence (DNA): TGTGCCAGCAGCCCTGGGACAGGGGGATTATACGAGCAGTACTTC.

The chain's CDR3 is CASSEQGARYEQYF. CDR3 sequence (DNA): TGTGCCAGCAGTGAACAGGGGGCGCGTTACGAGCAGTACTTC. This chain uses TRBV6-1 with TRBJ2-7; 8 nucleotides line up with TRBD1. Looked up from germline, CDR1 is MNHNS and CDR2 is SASEGT. With 2 bases clipped from V and 4 bases from J, the junction kept 4 bases outside the gene matches. This CDR3 spans 14 amino acids.

The rearrangement uses TRBV10-2 and TRBJ2-1; 8 bases are a match to TRBD2. CDR1 and CDR2 from the germline V gene are WSHSY and SAAADI. J gave up 0 bases and V 8 bases, and 15 bases lay outside the gene matches. The CDR3 runs 18 residues. The CDR3 DNA follows: TGCGCCAGCTCCGGGACTAGAGATACTTATGGCTCCTACAATGAGCAGTTCTTC. It specifies CASSGTRDTYGSYNEQFF.

The chain recombines TRBV5-4 with TRBJ1-1; D ambiguous. The germline V and J ends were trimmed by 0 bases and 4 bases, with 13 bases remaining between them. The CDR3 contains 15 residues. CDR1 is SGHNT, CDR2 YYREEE, per germline (reference sequence). CDR3 sequence: CASSLASEGGTEAFF. Here the CDR3 DNA reads TGTGCCAGCAGCTTGGCCTCGGAGGGTGGCACTGAAGCTTTCTTT.

The V and J genes are TRBV19 and TRBJ2-1; 7 bases map to TRBD1. The CDR3 has 18 residues. V trimming: 5 bases; J trimming: 3 bases; junction bases outside the gene matches: 16. CDR1 is LNHDA, CDR2 SQIVND, per germline (reference sequence). The CDR3 reads CASSGGRDRKAIYNEQFF. CDR3 nucleotides: TGTGCCAGTAGTGGGGGTAGGGACAGAAAAGCTATCTACAATGAGCAGTTCTTC.

The chain combines TRBV15 with TRBJ2-7, with TRBD2 identical over 9 bases. The V and J ends lost 5 bases and 5 bases, in that order; junction bases with no gene match: 7. In germline, CDR1 is LNHNV, CDR2 YYDKDF (reference sequence). This CDR3 spans 14 amino acids. The CDR3 reads CATSPVGTSHEQYF. The CDR3 DNA reads as TGTGCCACCAGCCCAGTAGGGACTAGCCACGAGCAGTACTTC.

V usage is TRBV12-5 and J usage is TRBJ1-1, with 9 nucleotides matching TRBD1. The J segment lost 10 bases and the V segment lost 7 bases, leaving 4 bases of the junction unmatched. CDR3 size: 11 residues. Germline lookup yields CDR1 LGHNT and CDR2 FRNRAP. DNA of the CDR3: TGTGCTAGTGATATGACAGGGGGAGCTTTCTTT. This translates into CASDMTGGAFF.

The V and J genes are TRBV6-1 and TRBJ2-1; D gene uncertain. With 2 bases removed from V and 10 bases from J, the gap between germline ends came to 15 bases. The germline CDR1 and CDR2 sequences are MNHNS and SASEGT. This CDR3 contains 14 residues. Here the CDR3 reads CASSEWARVGEQFF. The CDR3 bases are TGTGCCAGCAGTGAATGGGCACGGGTTGGGGAGCAGTTCTTC.

This rearrangement joins TRBV12-3 or TRBV12-4 to TRBJ1-2; D is possibly TRBD1 (5 bases). Trimming removed 3 bases from V and 4 bases from J, with 9 bases in between. CDR3 length equals 13 residues. The CDR3 DNA reads TGTGCCAGCAGTTTTACAGGCCGCTATGGCTACACCTTC. This codes for CASSFTGRYGYTF.

The chain combines TRBV10-3 with TRBJ2-7, with D possibly called TRBD1 or TRBD2 (7 bases each). The CDR3 has 13 residues. From germline, CDR1 is ENHRY and CDR2 SYGVKD. The ends were cut back, 3 bases at V and 5 bases at J, with 11 bases in the middle. The chain's CDR3 is CAISEPGGDEQYF. For the CDR3, the DNA is TGTGCCATCAGTGAACCAGGGGGGGACGAGCAGTACTTC.

The chain carries TRBV12-3 or TRBV12-4 and TRBJ1-2, with a weak D call TRBD1 (6 bases). The CDR3 runs 13 residues. V shed 6 bases and J shed 4 bases, with 12 bases lying between them. Here the CDR3 reads CASRPGHSYGYTF. The CDR3 DNA is TGTGCCAGCAGGCCGGGACACAGCTATGGCTACACCTTC.

This clone came up a few times. The chain combines TRBV10-1 with TRBJ1-5; D is uncertain. Germline CDR1 is WNHNN and CDR2 is SYGVQD (reference sequence). The CDR3 extends over 11 amino acids. With 7 bases removed from V and 9 bases from J, the gap between germline ends came to 10 bases. CDR3 bases: TGCGCCAGCAATTTGGGGAGGCCCCAGCATTTT. Its translation: CASNLGRPQHF.

Points on this clone: A read error may produce the germline difference seen at one junction end. The J gene is TRBJ2-1, the V gene TRBV4-1; TRBD2 aligns across 13 bases. The CDR3 loop spans 15 amino acids. Germline values: CDR1 MGHRA, CDR2 YSYEKL. CDR3 DNA sequence: TGCGCCAGCAGCGATCGACTAGCGGGGGGTGGTGAGCAATTCTTC. Encoded protein: CASSDRLAGGGEQFF.

The rearrangement links TRBV19 to TRBJ2-3; the match to TRBD2 covers 10 bases. The junction had 8 bases not matched to a gene; V was cut back by 4 bases and J by 1 base. Germline loops: CDR1 LNHDA, CDR2 SQIVND (reference sequence). The length of the CDR3 is 17 residues. The CDR3 sequence: CASSTLAGAVRTDTQYF. CDR3 nucleotide sequence: TGTGCCAGTAGTACCCTAGCGGGGGCAGTTCGCACAGATACGCAGTATTTT.

This sequence joins TRBV4-3 and TRBJ2-5, with 8 bases identical to TRBD2. The CDR3 is made up of 15 amino acids. Germline CDR1 reads LGHNA; CDR2 reads YSLEER. J gave up 2 bases and V 4 bases, and 6 bases lay outside the gene matches. The DNA of the CDR3 is TGCGCCAGCAGCCGTATAGCGGGGAAACAAGAGACCCAGTACTTC. As protein: CASSRIAGKQETQYF.